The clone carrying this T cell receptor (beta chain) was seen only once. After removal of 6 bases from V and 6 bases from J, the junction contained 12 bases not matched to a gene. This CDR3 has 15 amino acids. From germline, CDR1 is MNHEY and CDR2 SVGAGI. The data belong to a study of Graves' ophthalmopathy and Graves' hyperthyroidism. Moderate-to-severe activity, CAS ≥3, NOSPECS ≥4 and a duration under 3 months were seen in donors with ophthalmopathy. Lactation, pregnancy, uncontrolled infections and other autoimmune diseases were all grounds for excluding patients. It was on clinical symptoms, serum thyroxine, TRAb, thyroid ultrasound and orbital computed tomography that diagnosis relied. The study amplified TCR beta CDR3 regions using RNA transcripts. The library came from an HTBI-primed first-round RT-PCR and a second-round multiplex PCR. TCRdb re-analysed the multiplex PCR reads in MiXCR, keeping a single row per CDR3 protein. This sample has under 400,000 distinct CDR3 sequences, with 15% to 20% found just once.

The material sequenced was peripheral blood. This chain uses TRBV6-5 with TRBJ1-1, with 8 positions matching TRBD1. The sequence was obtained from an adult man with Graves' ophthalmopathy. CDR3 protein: CASSLTTGAFAEAFF. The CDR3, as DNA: TGTGCCAGCAGCTTAACGACAGGGGCGTTCGCTGAAGCTTTCTTT.